This T cell receptor beta chain was captured in a study of regulatory T cells in long-lasting Graves disease. The CDR3 consists of 18 residues. Trimming took 8 bases from V and 6 from J; bases not matched to a gene: 23. Per germline, CDR1 ENHRY and CDR2 SYGVKD. Time point denoted: newly diagnosed GD, antithyroid drugs for less than 3 months. The authors made the TCR library using RNA they extracted from PBMCs. Construction of the TCR beta libraries employed iRepertoire HTBI primers in conjunction with Arm-PCR of CDR3 regions. MiXCR, run by TCRdb on the multiplex PCR reads, gives a single entry per CDR3 protein. The data hold 550,000 to 700,000 distinct CDR3 sequences, with about 15% observed a single time. Separately, the same data were catalogued under a study of T cells in Graves' hyperthyroidism and ophthalmopathy. In that study: HTBI primers were used for first-round RT-PCR of the TCR CDR3.

The sequenced sample was peripheral blood mononuclear cells (PBMCs), obtained at new diagnosis, from a patient treated with antithyroid drugs. The gene calls are TRBV10-3 and TRBJ2-7; 9 nucleotides match TRBD1. This clonotype was sampled from a man between 18 and 29 years old with Graves disease. The CDR3 DNA sequence: TGTGCCATCTATCCGGGACAGGGCCGATTAGCTTTGTACCCCGAGCAGTACTTC. Its protein product is CAIYPGQGRLALYPEQYF.